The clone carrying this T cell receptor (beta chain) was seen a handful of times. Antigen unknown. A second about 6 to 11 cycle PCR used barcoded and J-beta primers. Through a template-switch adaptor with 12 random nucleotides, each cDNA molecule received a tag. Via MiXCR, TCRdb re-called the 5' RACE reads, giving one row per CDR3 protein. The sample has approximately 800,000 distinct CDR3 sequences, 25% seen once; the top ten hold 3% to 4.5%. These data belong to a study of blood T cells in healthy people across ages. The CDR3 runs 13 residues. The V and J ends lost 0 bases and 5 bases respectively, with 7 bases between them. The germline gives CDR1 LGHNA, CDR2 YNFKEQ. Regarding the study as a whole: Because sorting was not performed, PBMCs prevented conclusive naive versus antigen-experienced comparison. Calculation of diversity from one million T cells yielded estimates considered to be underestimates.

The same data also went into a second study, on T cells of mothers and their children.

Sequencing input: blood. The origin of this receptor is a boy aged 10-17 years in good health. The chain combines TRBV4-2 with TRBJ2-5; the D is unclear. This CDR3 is CASSQDDGETQYF. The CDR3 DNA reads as TGTGCCAGCAGCCAAGACGACGGGGAGACCCAGTACTTC.